This T cell receptor beta chain was captured by sequencing in a study of T cell responses to AZD1222 COVID-19 vaccine. Regarding the study as a whole: Baseline seropositives among AZD1222 recipients totaled only 5 to 7. Across spike, vaccine-associated CD4 TCRs were found, dominant at 160-218 and 743-854.

The CDR3 has 15 residues. Germline V gives CDR1 KGHSH, CDR2 LQKENI. Trimming shortened V by 2 bases and J by 7 bases, and 14 bases separated the two germline ends. The method was immunoSEQ multiplex PCR; TCRdb's version includes in-frame clones alone and lacks a portion of them. The table records 130,000 to 150,000 clones, about 91% of them present only once. For this clone: Its specificity is unknown.

This sequence was found in an adult in good health. The source was peripheral blood, collected on day 0 of AZD1222 vaccination. The chain joins TRBV18 to TRBJ1-4; a possible D gene is TRBD1 (5 bases). CDR3 sequence: CASSPEGTASEKLFF. In nucleotides, the CDR3 is TGTGCCAGCTCACCAGAAGGGACGGCGAGTGAAAAACTGTTTTTT. Filled out from reference TRBV18 and TRBJ1-4, the complete variable domain reads NAGVMQNPRHLVRRRGQEARLRCSPMKGHSHVYWYRQLPEEGLKFMVYLQKENIIDESGMPKERFSAEFPKEGPSILRIQQVVRGDSAAYFCASSPEGTASEKLFFGSGTQLSVL.